This T cell receptor beta chain was captured by sequencing in a study of T cell responses to AZD1222 COVID-19 vaccine. The study's findings and limits: White British ancestry dominated among donors, who included more females, and clonal diversity was possibly underestimated. Close to half of spike-specific TCRs reportedly recognize unmutated variant regions. Only 5 or 6 people who got AZD1222 tested seropositive at baseline.

Only in-frame clones appear in the TCRdb table, and some are missing; sequencing was by immunoSEQ multiplex PCR. In the table there are 160,000 or so clones, 87% of which are singletons. Second doses were pooled across both intervals (about 4 or about 12 weeks). About this clone: What it binds is not known.

V lost 4 bases to trimming and J lost 0 bases, with 10 bases between them. The CDR3 is made up of 16 amino acids. Per the germline V gene, CDR1 is SGHTA and CDR2 is FQGTGA. Sample: peripheral blood, taken 28 days after the second AZD1222 dose. The rearrangement uses TRBV7-3 and TRBJ2-6; the D is unclear. The receptor's source is an adult who received the AZD1222 COVID-19 vaccine. The CDR3 loop reads CASSWLTGSGANVLTF. CDR3 coding DNA: TGTGCCAGCAGCTGGTTGACCGGCTCTGGGGCCAACGTCCTGACTTTC.